This TCR beta chain was sequenced for a study of graft-versus-host responses after intestinal transplantation. Overall study context: For two to three years after anti-thymocyte globulin induction, all recipients took tacrolimus and steroids.

Regarding this clone: Its target is not known.

Whole-study results and caveats: Allografts from individuals with graft-donor T cell macrochimerism displayed high graft-versus-host to host-versus-graft clonal ratios. GvH clones surfaced in recipient marrow, some emerging earlier in ileum or blood.

Germline V gene data show CDR1 as MGHRA and CDR2 as YSYEKL. Between the trimmed V and J ends, which lost 1 base and 1 base, there was a span of 16 bases. CDR3 length: 17 residues. Sequencing used immunoSEQ multiplex PCR; TCRdb keeps in-frame clones, though not all of them. Of about 110,000 clones in the sample, about 92% were seen once. The input for sequencing was unstimulated CD4+ T cells sorted from spleen or lymph node cells, taken before transplant. J is TRBJ1-1 and V is TRBV4-1, with no clear D. This TCR was recovered from a human donor who was the organ donor for an intestinal transplant. In DNA, the CDR3 is TGCGCCAGCAGCCAAGGTCGGGCTCGGCACCAGAACACTGAAGCTTTCTTT. This gives the protein CASSQGRARHQNTEAFF.